One and the same sample provided the 2 T cell receptor beta chains below, sequenced in a study of blood T cell repertoires in COVID-19. Assay: immunoSEQ multiplex PCR; the TCRdb copy retains only in-frame clones and omits some. The table has 650,000 to 800,000 clones, approximately 90% seen once. Sequenced input: peripheral blood. The receptors originated from a woman aged 18-29 years with acute or convalescent COVID-19.

The V call is TRBV18, the J call TRBJ2-2, with a tentative D call TRBD1 (5 bases). V was trimmed by 6 bases and J by 3 bases, leaving 17 bases between them. Germline CDR1 reads KGHSH; CDR2 reads LQKENI. This CDR3 has 16 residues. The CDR3 is CASSQNGAAYTGELFF. The CDR3 region has the DNA TGTGCCAGCTCTCAAAATGGGGCAGCTTACACCGGGGAGCTGTTTTTT.

The gene calls are TRBV4-3 and TRBJ1-5; D is unclear. The CDR3 is made up of 13 amino acids. The V end was cut by 3 bases, the J end by 8 bases, with 11 bases between. The V gene's germline CDR1 is LGHNA and CDR2 YSLEER. CDR3 region: CASSQSLEEPQHF. CDR3 in DNA: TGCGCCAGCAGCCAGAGCCTCGAGGAGCCCCAGCATTTT.